This record looks at one T cell receptor beta chain sequence and its context. Its antigen is still unknown. One junction end disagrees with the germline gene, perhaps due to a read error. This record comes from a study of post-analysis software for immune sequencing data. This CDR3 has 18 residues. Overall study results and limits: Patients carried four or five TRBV segments more frequently than controls did, and TRBV5-6, TRBV5-1 and TRBV20-1 were among them. Controls showed significantly higher normalized Chao1 diversity than did multiple sclerosis patients. The F measure placed samples prepared in the same batch into strongly shared clusters.

Libraries were made from TCR beta cDNA, and they carried unique molecular identifiers. With about 1 to 11 million T cells as the source, 450,000 to 600,000 cDNA molecules resulted. TCRdb recomputed calls from the PCR reads with MiXCR, one row per CDR3 protein. The sample has about 500,000 distinct CDR3 sequences; 40% to 55% are singletons. This rearrangement joins TRBV12-3 or TRBV12-4 to TRBJ2-7, with TRBD1 matching 10 bases. The TCR comes from a girl under 18 with multiple sclerosis. The specimen sequenced was blood. The CDR3 nucleotides are TGTGTCAGCAGCCGTACCGATGTGACAGGGGGCGGATTGGGCGAGCAGTACTTC. Amino acid sequence: CVSSRTDVTGGGLGEQYF.